This is a list of T cell receptor beta chains from one sample in a study of CD8+ T cells in alopecia areata. Assay used: immunoSEQ multiplex PCR; TCRdb lists only in-frame clones, some missing. Counted here are fewer than 150,000 clones, roughly four fifths occurring once; the ten biggest clones make up roughly 25%. Sequenced material: CD8+ T cells sorted from blood, taken at week 4, from a patient treated with tofacitinib. These receptors originate from a human donor with alopecia areata. Both conserved end residues are part of each CDR3. A D gene is named only where the DNA matches it firmly. Clone size, where shown, is once, few, many, or a class for clones that have expanded.

j_gene | v_gene | d_gene | abundance | CDR3nt | CDR3aa
TRBJ1-1 | TRBV11-2 | . | . | TGTGCCAGCAGCGTCCAGGGCTGGACTGAAGCTTTCTTT | CASSVQGWTEAFF
TRBJ1-5 | TRBV7-2 | . | few | TGTGCCAGCAGCTTAGCGCCCCAGGGTTCCCATCAGCCCCAGCATTTT | CASSLAPQGSHQPQHF
TRBJ2-1 | TRBV13 | . | . | TGTGCCAGCAGCCCACGACTAGGAATGAATGAGCAGTTCTTC | CASSPRLGMNEQFF
TRBJ2-1 | TRBV21-1 | . | few | TGTGCCAGCAGCTCGGACCCCCGGGACTTCGGAGGCAATGAGCAGTTCTTC | CASSSDPRDFGGNEQFF
TRBJ2-7 | TRBV4-1 | TRBD2 | . | TGCGCCAGCAGCCAAGATTACGGCGGGGGCTCCTACGAGCAGTACTTC | CASSQDYGGGSYEQYF
TRBJ2-5 | TRBV7-2 | TRBD2 | . | TGTGCCAGCAGCTCAGCCGCGGCGGGGGTCAACCAAGAGACCCAGTACTTC | CASSSAAAGVNQETQYF
TRBJ2-3 | TRBV19 | . | . | TGTGCCAGTAGTATAGTGGGGGGGCCTGTAACAGATACGCAGTATTTT | CASSIVGGPVTDTQYF
TRBJ2-1 | TRBV10-3 | . | . | TGTGCCATCAGTGTTGAGGGGCTCTACAATGAGCAGTTCTTC | CAISVEGLYNEQFF
TRBJ1-2 | TRBV5-1 | . | once | TGCGCCAGCAGCTTGGCGCCGGGACAAATCTATGGCTACACCTTC | CASSLAPGQIYGYTF
TRBJ2-5 | TRBV11-3 | TRBD2 | . | TGTGCCAGCAGCTTAGCTAGCGGATTGGAGACCCAGTACTTC | CASSLASGLETQYF
TRBJ1-1 | TRBV29-1 | TRBD1 | . | TGCAGCGTCCATTTCGGGACAGGGGGCACTGAAGCTTTCTTT | CSVHFGTGGTEAFF
TRBJ2-5 | TRBV29-1 | . | few | TGCAGCGTTGACGGGCCGCAATTGAGGGAGACCCAGTACTTC | CSVDGPQLRETQYF
TRBJ2-7 | TRBV4-3 | . | few | TGCGCCAGCAGCCAAGATGTGAGCGCAGGTTACGAGCAGTACTTC | CASSQDVSAGYEQYF
TRBJ1-6 | TRBV7-8 | . | . | TGTGCCAGCAGCCAAGGGTCGTCCTATAATTCACCCCTCCACTTT | CASSQGSSYNSPLHF
TRBJ2-4 | TRBV29-1 | TRBD1 | . | TGCAGCGCCCAGGGGGTCCGGGCCAAAAACATTCAGTACTTC | CSAQGVRAKNIQYF
TRBJ2-3 | TRBV7-2 | . | few | TGTGCCAGCAGCTCCCTATTGGTGACAGATACGCAGTATTTT | CASSSLLVTDTQYF
TRBJ1-2 | TRBV9 | . | . | TGTGCCAGCAGCGTAGGCCGGGATGGCTACACCTTC | CASSVGRDGYTF
TRBJ2-1 | TRBV27 | TRBD2 | . | TGTGCCAGCAACCTAAGACTAGCTCCCAATGAGCAGTTCTTC | CASNLRLAPNEQFF
TRBJ2-7 | TRBV9 | TRBD2 | once | TGTGCCAGCAGCGATACCGGGACTAGGGCCTACGAGCAGTACTTC | CASSDTGTRAYEQYF
TRBJ2-6 | TRBV18 | . | . | TGTGCCAGCTCACCACCTACTGGGGCCAACGTCCTGACTTTC | CASSPPTGANVLTF
TRBJ2-1 | TRBV2 | . | . | TGTGCCGGCAGTGAGGAAAGAAGGGGGGCGGATGAGCAGTTCTTC | CAGSEERRGADEQFF
TRBJ2-5 | TRBV4-1 | . | . | TGCGCCAGCAGCCAAGAGGAGGGTGCGTGGGAGACCCAGTACTTC | CASSQEEGAWETQYF
TRBJ2-1 | TRBV29-1 | . | . | TGCAGCGCGACAGGGAGGCTGGGATACAATGAGCAGTTCTTC | CSATGRLGYNEQFF
TRBJ2-7 | TRBV11-1 | . | . | TGTGCCAGCAGCCCGACCCGGGACTTCGCTGGGGACGAGCAGTACTTC | CASSPTRDFAGDEQYF
TRBJ2-7 | TRBV7-9 | TRBD2 | . | TGTGCCAGCAACTTTAGCGGGGGGCTCTCCTACGAGCAGTACTTC | CASNFSGGLSYEQYF
TRBJ1-6 | TRBV19 | TRBD1 | . | TGTGCCAGTAGTCCAGGGGGCGCAAATTCACCCCTCCACTTT | CASSPGGANSPLHF
TRBJ2-1 | TRBV9 | . | . | TGTGCCAGCAGCGCGTTTGGTGATAGTATGGTAGAGCAGTTCTTC | CASSAFGDSMVEQFF
TRBJ2-7 | TRBV21-1 | . | . | TGTGCCAGCCAAAGGAGGTTTGCCTACGAGCAGTACTTC | CASQRRFAYEQYF
TRBJ2-3 | TRBV27 | . | . | TGTGCCAGCAGTTTTCGGGGGCACACAGATACGCAGTATTTT | CASSFRGHTDTQYF
TRBJ2-5 | TRBV6-1 | . | . | TGTGCCAGCAGTGCCATAGAGGGCCAAGAGACCCAGTACTTC | CASSAIEGQETQYF
TRBJ2-7 | TRBV5-6 | TRBD1 | . | TGTGCCAGCAGCGAGGGACAGGGGGTCTACGAGCAGTACTTC | CASSEGQGVYEQYF
TRBJ2-5 | TRBV5-4 | TRBD2 | . | TGTGCCAGCAGCTATGGGACTAGCGGGGGGGCCGAAGAGACCCAGTACTTC | CASSYGTSGGAEETQYF
TRBJ2-7 | TRBV4-2 | . | . | TGTGCCAGCAGCCAAGAGCAGGGGAAGGACTACGAGCAGTACTTC | CASSQEQGKDYEQYF
TRBJ2-1 | TRBV13 | . | few | TGTGCCAGCAGTCTCCAGAAGAATGAGCAGTTCTTC | CASSLQKNEQFF
TRBJ2-3 | TRBV2 | TRBD1 | . | TGTGCCAGCTCAGGGACAGTAGATAGCACAGATACGCAGTATTTT | CASSGTVDSTDTQYF
TRBJ1-2 | TRBV28 | . | . | TGTGCCAGCAGTCCGAATGGGGGCTACACCTTC | CASSPNGGYTF
TRBJ1-1 | TRBV6-1 | . | once | TGTGCCAGCAGGGAAGCCCTCTTTGAAGCTTTCTTT | CASREALFEAFF
TRBJ2-7 | TRBV10-3 | TRBD1 | . | TGTGCCATCAGTGGGGACAGGACTACCTACGAGCAGTACTTC | CAISGDRTTYEQYF
TRBJ2-1 | TRBV5-4 | TRBD1 | . | TGTGCCAGCAGCTTGGGACAGGGGACGTACAATGAGCAGTTCTTC | CASSLGQGTYNEQFF
TRBJ1-2 | TRBV2 | . | . | TGTGCCAGCAGTGGCAGGGACTATGGCTACACCTTC | CASSGRDYGYTF
TRBJ2-5 | TRBV5-1 | . | . | TGCGCCAGCAGCCCAGTGGGCGTTCGGGAGACCCAGTACTTC | CASSPVGVRETQYF
TRBJ1-1 | TRBV14 | . | . | TGTGCCAGCAGCCAAGTGCGTGGCACTGAAGCTTTCTTT | CASSQVRGTEAFF
TRBJ2-1 | TRBV2 | TRBD2 | . | TGTGCCAGCAGCCAGCGGGGGGCAAACAATGAGCAGTTCTTC | CASSQRGANNEQFF
TRBJ2-1 | TRBV5-5 | . | . | TGTGCCAGCAGCTTAACTAGTGGTTCCTACAATGAGCAGTTCTTC | CASSLTSGSYNEQFF
TRBJ1-1 | TRBV10-3 | . | . | TGTGCCATCAGTGAGTCTGGGGGGCTCACTGAAGCTTTCTTT | CAISESGGLTEAFF
TRBJ2-7 | TRBV7-2 | . | few | TGTGCCAGCAGCTTAGCGCTTGAGGGATACGAGCAGTACTTC | CASSLALEGYEQYF
TRBJ1-1 | TRBV27 | . | once | TGTGCCAGCAGTTGGACAGCTTTGAACACTGAAGCTTTCTTT | CASSWTALNTEAFF
TRBJ2-5 | TRBV5-1 | . | . | TGCGCCAGCAGCTTGGGCTTGGGGGAAGGGGCATTGGAGACCCAGTACTTC | CASSLGLGEGALETQYF
TRBJ2-7 | TRBV4-1 | . | . | TGCGCCAGCAGCCAAGAGGCAGGGATGAGCTCCTACGAGCAGTACTTC | CASSQEAGMSSYEQYF
TRBJ2-5 | TRBV9 | . | . | TGTGCCAGCAGCGGGTGGGCAGGGCTCCGAGAGACCCAGTACTTC | CASSGWAGLRETQYF
TRBJ1-2 | TRBV6-5 | . | . | TGTGCCAGCAGTTACTCGAGAGGGGGCTACACCTTC | CASSYSRGGYTF
TRBJ2-1 | TRBV30 | . | . | TGTGCCTGGAGTGCCCTACTACATTTGAATGAGCAGTTCTTC | CAWSALLHLNEQFF
TRBJ2-3 | TRBV7-2 | TRBD2 | . | TGTGCCAGCAGCCAAAGTGTAGCGGGTGGCACAGATACGCAGTATTTT | CASSQSVAGGTDTQYF
TRBJ2-3 | TRBV10-3 | TRBD2 | . | TGTGCCATCAGTGATGTTGTAGCGGGAGAGAGCACAGATACGCAGTATTTT | CAISDVVAGESTDTQYF
TRBJ2-3 | TRBV7-6 | TRBD1 | . | TGTGCCAGCAGCTCAGACAGGGGCGCAGATACGCAGTATTTT | CASSSDRGADTQYF
TRBJ2-7 | TRBV13 | TRBD1 | . | TGTGCCAGCAGCTTGGGGACAGGGGGCTACTACGAGCAGTACTTC | CASSLGTGGYYEQYF